This T cell receptor beta chain was profiled in a study of blood T cells in healthy people across ages. Each sample yielded at least 5.5 micrograms of PBMC total RNA. About this clonotype: Antigen unknown. A clone one base away is much larger, so this may be a read error.

Notes on the study in general: Long-lived donors carried more naive CD4+ cells and greater diversity than aged donors.

A second PCR of 7 to 11 cycles used a sample-barcoded 5' primer and a J-beta primer mix. Tags on each cDNA molecule came from a template-switch adaptor with 12 random nucleotides. TCRdb reprocessed the 5' RACE reads via MiXCR and lists one record per CDR3 protein. Among approximately 960,000 distinct CDR3 sequences listed, just under 30% were seen once. V lost 8 bases and J 0 bases, leaving 19 bases between the germline ends. Germline assignment: CDR1 DFQATT and CDR2 SNEGSKA (reference sequence). CDR3 size: 15 residues. A further study also used this sample, focusing on T cells of mothers and their children. That paper states: Researchers put all of the extracted RNA into cDNA synthesis, using roughly 1.5 ug per 15 ul.

The V and J genes are TRBV20-1 and TRBJ1-2; D is uncertain. This receptor was identified in a woman aged 40 to 50 in good health. Sequencing used blood. The CDR3 nucleotides are TGCAGTACTGGGGAGGCAGCGTTAGCTAACTATGGCTACACCTTC. It yields the protein CSTGEAALANYGYTF.